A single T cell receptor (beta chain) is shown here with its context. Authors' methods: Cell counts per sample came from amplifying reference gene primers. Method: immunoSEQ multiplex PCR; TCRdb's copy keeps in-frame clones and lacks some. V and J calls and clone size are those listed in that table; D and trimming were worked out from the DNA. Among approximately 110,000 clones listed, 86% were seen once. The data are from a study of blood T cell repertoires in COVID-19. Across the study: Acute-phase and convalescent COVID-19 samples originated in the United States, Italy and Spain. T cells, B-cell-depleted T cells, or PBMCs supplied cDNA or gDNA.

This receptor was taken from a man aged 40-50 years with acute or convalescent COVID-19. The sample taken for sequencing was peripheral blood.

This chain's CDR3 is CSVEDQPGVVTEAFF. CDR3 bases: TGCAGCGTTGAAGATCAGCCGGGGGTAGTCACTGAAGCTTTCTTT. J is TRBJ1-1 and V is TRBV29-1; tentative D call: TRBD1 (5 bases). Trimming left V 0 bases short and J 4 bases short, with 15 bases between. The CDR3 is 15 amino acids. CDR1 and CDR2 (germline): SQVTM, ANQGSEA.